A few counts support the clone carrying this TCR beta chain. Its antigen remains unidentified. This entry comes from a study of neurological immune-mediated disorders. The study's findings and limits: HTLV-1-associated myelopathy had the most TCR clonal expansion, whereas multiple sclerosis had the least (lower than in healthy controls). Among expanded clones, no CDR3 amino acid sequences were shared across subjects, a pattern suggesting private repertoires in all groups.

The CDR3 is made up of 13 amino acids. Germline V gene sequence: CDR1 SGHRS, CDR2 YFSETQ. The J segment lost 7 bases and the V segment lost 7 bases, leaving 7 bases of the junction unmatched. Time point reported: longitudinal time-point 3. The unsorted libraries originated from 2 million PBMCs kept at -80 C. 5'RACE employing 10-nucleotide random UMIs yielded the cDNA. TCRdb fed the 5' RACE reads into MiXCR, producing one record per CDR3 protein. The sample has roughly 100,000 distinct CDR3 sequences, roughly a tenth seen once. Sequences were obtained from PBMCs. This clonotype was sampled from a female donor with HTLV-1-associated myelopathy (HAM/TSP). This chain links TRBV5-1 with TRBJ2-1, with 8 bases matching TRBD2. In DNA form, the CDR3 reads TGCGCCAGCGGATCGGGGGGGGTAAATGAGCAGTTCTTC. It codes for CASGSGGVNEQFF.